The source of this T cell receptor (beta chain) is a study of T cells in Graves' hyperthyroidism and ophthalmopathy (dated by TCRdb to between 2018 and 2020). Background on the whole study: Peripheral blood was collected at initial diagnosis, before any treatment. Following sampling, methimazole starting at 30 mg daily was given to hyperthyroidism patients, and high-dose intravenous methylprednisolone was given to ophthalmopathy patients. In addition, the study compared T-cell repertoires in thyroid tissue and in blood from about 6 Graves' hyperthyroidism patients. TCR Vbeta CDR3 sequencing of approximately 140 peripheral blood samples (under 45 ophthalmopathy, 75 hyperthyroidism and some 17 progressor patients) is reported in the paper. The approximately 90 discovery patients were divided at random into training and test sets in a 7:3 ratio. TCR V-J signatures able to tell the groups apart were searched for in a discovery cohort of 100 patients, of whom about 40 had Graves' ophthalmopathy and 57 had stable Graves' hyperthyroidism. Whether ophthalmopathy could be predicted prospectively was tested in an independent validation cohort made up of approximately 19 hyperthyroidism patients plus 17 patients who later progressed to ophthalmopathy. Beyond this particular receptor, the publication reports: In cross-validation, a model built on a 13 V-J signature told ophthalmopathy apart from stable hyperthyroidism with approximately 91% sensitivity and around 84% specificity, and in testing the same model reached 80%/75%. Sample size was not statistically predetermined, and blinding of investigators to group allocation was not performed. Most expanded thyroid clonotypes (frequency above 0.001) were also found in blood, which suggests that blood repertoires may mirror thyroid immune responses. During validation, the model predicted progression to ophthalmopathy a median of about 6.5 months ahead of onset, with almost 71% sensitivity and roughly 72% specificity.

Amplification of TCR beta CDR3 regions was carried out from RNA transcripts. For the first round of RT-PCR on the TCR CDR3, the HTBI primer set was used together with the Qiagen OneStep RT-PCR kit. Libraries were constructed in a second round of multiplex PCR, after which size selection and purification were performed. Paired-end sequencing of the libraries was performed with 100 bp reads on an Illumina HiSeq2000. The original methods were these. SOAPnuke was used to process the raw data, with reads discarded if the reads contained adapters or uncalled bases, had a mean Phred below 15, or lacked an exact constant-primer or identifier match. High-quality paired reads were merged with COPE v1.2.5, and unique nucleotide sequences were defined as clonotypes. MiTCR v1.1 was used to align clonotypes to the IMGT TRBV, TRBD and TRBJ reference segments. The analysis was restricted to V-J combinations with a frequency above 0.0001, which together covered around 99% of the repertoires. A TCS score was defined as the ratio between F50 (clonal expansion) and ExV (chaos), using BLOSUM62-based TCRdist between CDR3 peptides within each V-J. Welch's t-statistics and random forest reduced roughly 540 V-J features to 13, which were used in a naive Bayes classifier (R e1071). TCRdb trimmed public reads at Q25 via fastp, called clones via MiXCR and kept in-frame beta chains. Each entry is one CDR3 protein sequence, shown with its most common DNA and genes. These V and J calls rely on TCRdb rather than the paper's analysis. This sample has approximately 710,000 distinct CDR3 sequences in its table, and 15% to 20% of those were observed once. The top ten clones comprise less than 20% of the sample.

Looking up the germline V gene yields CDR1 KGHSH and CDR2 LQKENI. V and J lose 0 bases and 11 bases, and a span of 13 bases separates them. The CDR3 runs 13 residues from the cysteine to the phenylalanine. The CDR3 DNA has 39 bases and is translated from base 1. On this clonotype: The antigen this receptor binds is unknown. Per-base quality was not reported, and no clone a single base away is much larger than it.

Stable Graves' hyperthyroidism was defined as the absence of progression to ophthalmopathy over 18 months of follow-up. Hyperthyroidism patients were aged 18 to 65 years and newly diagnosed, with disease duration of less than 2 months. Exclusion was applied to patients with uncontrolled infections, other autoimmune diseases, pregnancy or lactation. Diagnoses were established on the basis of clinical symptoms, serum thyroxine and TRAb, thyroid ultrasound, and orbital computed tomography. Ficoll-Paque density gradient centrifugation was used to isolate PBMCs from 10 ml of fresh peripheral blood. Total RNA was extracted using Trizol reagent, and RNA quality was assessed on an Agilent 2100 Bioanalyzer.

Sequenced: blood. The TCR comes from a man in his forties or fifties with Graves' hyperthyroidism. Rearrangement joined TRBV18 to TRBJ1-1, with TRBD1 as a weak D call on 5 bases. CDR3 loop: CASSPPGRSGAFF. The DNA sequence is TGTGCCAGCTCACCACCGGGACGGTCAGGGGCTTTCTTT.